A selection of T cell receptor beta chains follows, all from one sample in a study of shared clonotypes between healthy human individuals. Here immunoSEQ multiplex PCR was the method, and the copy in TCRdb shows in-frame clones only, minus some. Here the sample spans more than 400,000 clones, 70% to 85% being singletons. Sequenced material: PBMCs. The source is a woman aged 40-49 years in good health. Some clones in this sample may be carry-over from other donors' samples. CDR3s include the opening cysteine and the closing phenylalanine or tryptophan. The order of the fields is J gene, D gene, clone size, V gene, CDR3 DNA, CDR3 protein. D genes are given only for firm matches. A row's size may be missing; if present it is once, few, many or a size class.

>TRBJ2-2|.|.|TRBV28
TGTGCCAGCATTGCAGAGATGAACACCGGGGAGCTGTTTTTT
CASIAEMNTGELFF
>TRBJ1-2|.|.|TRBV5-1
TGCGCCAGCAGCTTGGGCGGCGGGAAGGAGGGCTACACCTTC
CASSLGGGKEGYTF
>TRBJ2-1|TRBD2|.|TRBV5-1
TGCGCCAGCAGCCCTCAAGCGGGAGGGCTGGCTGAGCAGTTCTTC
CASSPQAGGLAEQFF
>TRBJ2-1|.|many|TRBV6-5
TGTGCCAGCAGGCTCGGACAGTTATACAATGAGCAGTTCTTC
CASRLGQLYNEQFF
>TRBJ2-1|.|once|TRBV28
TGTGCCAGCAGTTTATTGGGCAGGGAGCAGTTCTTC
CASSLLGREQFF
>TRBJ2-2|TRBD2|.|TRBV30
TGTGCCTGGAGTGGACTAGCGGGCCTTACCGGGGAGCTGTTTTTT
CAWSGLAGLTGELFF
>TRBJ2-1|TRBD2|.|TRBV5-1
TGCGCCAGCAGCTTGGTTGGACTAGCGGGACCCAGCTCCTACAATGAGCAGTTCTTC
CASSLVGLAGPSSYNEQFF
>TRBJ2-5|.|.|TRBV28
TGTGCCAGCATCCCGGCTCTACAAGAGACCCAGTACTTC
CASIPALQETQYF
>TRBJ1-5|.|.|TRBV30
TGTGCCTGGGGGCTCGGAGGGGGGCAAGGAGATCAGCCCCAGCATTTT
CAWGLGGGQGDQPQHF
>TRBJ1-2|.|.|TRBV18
TGTGCCAGCTCACAAGGCCAGGGTCCAGGCTATGGCTACACCTTC
CASSQGQGPGYGYTF
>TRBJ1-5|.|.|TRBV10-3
TGTGCCATCAGTGGAGGGGATCAGCCCCAGCATTTT
CAISGGDQPQHF
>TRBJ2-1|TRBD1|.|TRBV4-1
TGCGCCAGCAGCCAAGTCCTCAGGGGGAGTGAGCAGTTCTTC
CASSQVLRGSEQFF
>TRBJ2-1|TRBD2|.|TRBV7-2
TGTGCCAGCAGCTCCCATAGTAGCGGGAACAATGAGCAGTTCTTC
CASSSHSSGNNEQFF
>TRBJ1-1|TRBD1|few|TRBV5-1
TGCGCCAGCAGCCGGTCCGTAACAGGGGGTAACACTGAAGCTTTCTTT
CASSRSVTGGNTEAFF
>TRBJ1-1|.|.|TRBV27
TGTGCCAGCAGTTTACCGGGGGCTACGGACACTGAAGCTTTCTTT
CASSLPGATDTEAFF
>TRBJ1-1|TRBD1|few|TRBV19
TGTGCCAGTAGTCCGCGGACAGGGTCCGAAGCTTTCTTT
CASSPRTGSEAFF
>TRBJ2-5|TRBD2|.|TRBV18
TGTGCCAGCTCACCAACTATTAGCGGGAAAGAGACCCAGTACTTC
CASSPTISGKETQYF
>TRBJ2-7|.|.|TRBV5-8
TGTGCCAGCAGCTTTCGCACCTACGAGCAGTACTTC
CASSFRTYEQYF
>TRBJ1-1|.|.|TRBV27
TGTGCCAGCAGTTTATCCGGGGGACGGTGGGGCACTGAAGCTTTCTTT
CASSLSGGRWGTEAFF
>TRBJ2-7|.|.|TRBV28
TGTGCCACCAAGGGGCTAGTCAGGGGAGTGTACGAGCAGTACTTC
CATKGLVRGVYEQYF
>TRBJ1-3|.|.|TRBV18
TGTGCCAGCTCACCGGGGATGTCCTCTGGAAACACCATATATTTT
CASSPGMSSGNTIYF
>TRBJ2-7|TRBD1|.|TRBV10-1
TGCGCCAGCAGTGAGTCGGGACAGGGGAGGTCCGAGCAGTACTTC
CASSESGQGRSEQYF
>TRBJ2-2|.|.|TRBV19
TGTGCCAGTAGGACGGCGGAAACGAACACCGGGGAGCTGTTTTTT
CASRTAETNTGELFF
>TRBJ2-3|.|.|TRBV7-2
TGTGCCAGCAGCCCACGGACTTTAGCATTAGATACGCAGTATTTT
CASSPRTLALDTQYF
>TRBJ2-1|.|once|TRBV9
TGTGCCAGCAGCGTAGGCCCAAGCTCCTACAATGAGCAGTTCTTC
CASSVGPSSYNEQFF
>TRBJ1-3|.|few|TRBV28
TGTGCCAGCAGTCCTACCTGGTCAGGAAACACCATATATTTT
CASSPTWSGNTIYF
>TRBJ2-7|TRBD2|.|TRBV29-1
TGCAGCGTTGGCGGGGGCGGGAGGGCCGACGAGCAGTACTTC
CSVGGGGRADEQYF
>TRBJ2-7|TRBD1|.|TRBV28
TGTGCCAGCACCACAGGGGGATATGAGCAGTACTTC
CASTTGGYEQYF
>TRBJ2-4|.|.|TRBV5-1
TGCGCCAGCAGCAGGATAGGGGGAGATAACATTCAGTACTTC
CASSRIGGDNIQYF
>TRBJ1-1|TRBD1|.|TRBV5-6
TGTGCCAGCAGCAGGGGGACAGGGCTGAACACTGAAGCTTTCTTT
CASSRGTGLNTEAFF
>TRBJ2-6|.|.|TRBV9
TGTGCCAGCAGCGAGGACCTCCTCTCTGGGGCCAACGTCCTGACTTTC
CASSEDLLSGANVLTF
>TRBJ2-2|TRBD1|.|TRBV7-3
TGTGCCAGCAGCTTAACCAGGGACAGGGCCGCCGGGGAGCTGTTTTTT
CASSLTRDRAAGELFF
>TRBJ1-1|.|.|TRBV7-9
TGTGCCAGCAGCTTAATGTCTGGGGGGCGGACTGAAGCTTTCTTT
CASSLMSGGRTEAFF
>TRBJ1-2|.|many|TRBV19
TGTGCCAGTAGTTTGGTTTTGGGAAGCTACACCTTC
CASSLVLGSYTF
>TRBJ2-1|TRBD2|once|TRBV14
TGTGCCAGCAGCCAGGTTAGCGGGAGAAGGTACAATGAGCAGTTCTTC
CASSQVSGRRYNEQFF
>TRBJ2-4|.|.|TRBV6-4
TGTGCCAGCAGTGAACAGGCCGATGGGTACATTCAGTACTTC
CASSEQADGYIQYF
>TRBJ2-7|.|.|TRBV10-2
TGCGCCAGCAGGGAGCGAGGTGGGAGTAGGTACGAGCAGTACTTC
CASRERGGSRYEQYF
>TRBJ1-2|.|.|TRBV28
TGTGCCAGCAGTTTGGCCGCCTTCCGAGAGGGGGAACTAGGCTATGGCTACACCTTC
CASSLAAFREGELGYGYTF
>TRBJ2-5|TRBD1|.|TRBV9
TGTGCCAGCAGCGCCGGACAGGGGGCCTGGGAGACCCAGTACTTC
CASSAGQGAWETQYF
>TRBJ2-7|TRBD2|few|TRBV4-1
TGCGCCAGCAGTGACCCGACTAGCGGGAGTCGGGAGCAGTACTTC
CASSDPTSGSREQYF
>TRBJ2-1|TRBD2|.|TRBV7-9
TGTGCCAGCAGCCCCTCTGGCGGGAGGGCGCTTAATGAGCAGTTCTTC
CASSPSGGRALNEQFF
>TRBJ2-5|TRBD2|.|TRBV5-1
TGCGCCAGCAGCTCCGATGCGGGAGGGCTGGGGGAGACCCAGTACTTC
CASSSDAGGLGETQYF
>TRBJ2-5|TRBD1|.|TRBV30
TGTGCCTGGAGTGTGACAGGGGCTGGTGAGACCCAGTACTTC
CAWSVTGAGETQYF
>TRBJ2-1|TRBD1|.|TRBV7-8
TGTGCCAGCAGCACGGCACAGGGGGGTTCCTACAATGAGCAGTTCTTC
CASSTAQGGSYNEQFF
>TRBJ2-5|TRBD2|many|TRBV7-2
TGTGCCAGCAGCTCCGGGGGGGCTGATGCTTCGGAGACCCAGTACTTC
CASSSGGADASETQYF
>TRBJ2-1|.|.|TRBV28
TGTGCCTGTACGTCGGATGAGCAGTTCTTC
CACTSDEQFF
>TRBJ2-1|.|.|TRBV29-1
TGCAGCGTTGTACCTGGGGCGAATGAGCAGTTCTTC
CSVVPGANEQFF
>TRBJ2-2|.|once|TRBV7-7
TGTGCCAGCAGCCTAACCTCTCAGGGTTCGAACACCGGGGAGCTGTTTTTT
CASSLTSQGSNTGELFF
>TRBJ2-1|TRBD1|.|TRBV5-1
TGCGCCAGCAGCTTGGCCGGGAGACAGGGGACTGGGCAGTTCTTC
CASSLAGRQGTGQFF
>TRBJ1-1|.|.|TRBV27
TGTGCCAGCCAGGCGCGGGTGAACACTGAAGCTTTCTTT
CASQARVNTEAFF
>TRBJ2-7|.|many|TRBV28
TGTGCCAGCACCCAAGGGGGAACTCCTTACGAGCAGTACTTC
CASTQGGTPYEQYF
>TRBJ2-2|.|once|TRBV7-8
TGTGCCAGCAGCTCTGTCTCTCACACCGGGGAGCTGTTTTTT
CASSSVSHTGELFF